These 18 T cell receptor beta chains originate from one sample sequenced in a study of shared clonotypes between healthy human individuals. Clones were read by immunoSEQ multiplex PCR, and TCRdb kept only the in-frame ones, dropping some. Of about 1.4 million clones detected, roughly 95% appear once; the ten largest clones hold approximately 1.1%. Sequencing was carried out using naive CD4+ T cells sorted from blood. Subset reported: CD45RA+ positively selected. The receptors stem from a man younger than 40 in good health.

The CDR3 protein is CASSLDRHYEQYF. The CDR3 coding sequence is TGTGCCAGCAGCCTCGACAGACACTACGAGCAGTACTTC. V usage is TRBV7-3 and J usage is TRBJ2-7; maybe TRBD1 (5 bases). Germline loops: CDR1 SGHTA, CDR2 FQGTGA. V lost 5 bases and J 3 bases, leaving 11 bases between the germline ends. The CDR3 totals 13 residues.

The chain combines TRBV28 with TRBJ1-1, with unresolved D. The V and J ends lost 7 bases and 4 bases respectively, with 13 bases between them. The germline V gene has CDR1 MDHEN and CDR2 SYDVKM. The CDR3 spans 13 residues. CDR3 amino acids: CASMGGQGTEAFF. CDR3 nucleotides: TGTGCCAGCATGGGCGGGCAAGGCACTGAAGCTTTCTTT.

The gene calls are TRBV28 and TRBJ2-7, with TRBD2 matching 9 bases. This CDR3 spans 15 amino acids. V shed 5 bases, J shed 0 bases, and the junction held 5 bases outside the gene matches. Per the germline V gene, CDR1 is MDHEN and CDR2 is SYDVKM. DNA for the CDR3: TGTGCCAGCAGTCCTAGCGGGACCTACTCCTACGAGCAGTACTTC. It yields the protein CASSPSGTYSYEQYF.

This chain connects TRBV5-4 to TRBJ2-5; a possible D gene is TRBD2 (6 bases). The CDR3 runs to 17 residues. V was shortened by 3 bases and J by 5 bases, with 23 bases between the two germline ends. Germline V gene sequence: CDR1 SGHNT, CDR2 YYREEE (reference sequence). Here the CDR3 reads CASSSSGGGHRKETQYF. The CDR3 DNA follows: TGTGCCAGCAGCTCTTCTGGGGGAGGCCATAGGAAGGAGACCCAGTACTTC.

Worth noting for this clone: The junction shows a germline mismatch at one end, possibly a read error. This chain links TRBV6-5 with TRBJ2-5; D is ambiguous. The length of the CDR3 is 11 residues. CDR1 is MNHEY, CDR2 SVGAGI, per germline. CDR3 protein: CASSDSGTQYF. The CDR3 DNA reads as TGTGCCAGCAGTGACTCGGGGACCCAGTACTTC.

The rearrangement joins TRBV9 to TRBJ2-1, with 13 positions matching TRBD2. CDR3 length equals 16 residues. Germline trimming cut 0 bases from V and 8 bases from J; bases unmatched to any gene: 5. Germline CDR1 and CDR2: SGDLS and YYNGEE. The CDR3 loop reads CASSVGTSGRADEQFF. CDR3 bases: TGTGCCAGCAGCGTAGGAACTAGCGGGAGGGCTGATGAGCAGTTCTTC.

This chain uses TRBV6-1 with TRBJ1-2; the match to TRBD1 covers 7 bases. From germline, CDR1 is MNHNS and CDR2 SASEGT. This CDR3 contains 15 residues. J lost 8 bases, V lost 4 bases, and 13 bases had no gene match. The CDR3 DNA reads TGTGCCAGCAGTGTCCTCCCCGGGACAGCAGGGGGCTACACCTTC. Its translation: CASSVLPGTAGGYTF.

The chain is built from TRBV2 and TRBJ2-1; a possible D gene is TRBD2 (5 bases). CDR1 and CDR2 from the germline V gene are SNHLY and FYNNEI. Trimming took off 2 bases at V and 4 bases at J, with 9 bases between the two ends. This CDR3 is 14 amino acids long. The CDR3 DNA sequence: TGTGCCAGCAGTGAATTCCGCGGGTACAATGAGCAGTTCTTC. It yields the protein CASSEFRGYNEQFF.

V is TRBV18 and J is TRBJ1-1; 10 nucleotides agree with TRBD1. Germline trimming cut 0 bases from V and 3 bases from J; bases unmatched to any gene: 4. The CDR3 contains 16 residues. Per germline, CDR1 KGHSH and CDR2 LQKENI. Here the CDR3 reads CASSPPWDRGDTEAFF. The CDR3 DNA follows: TGTGCCAGCTCACCACCCTGGGACAGGGGTGACACTGAAGCTTTCTTT.

This chain connects TRBV7-9 to TRBJ1-4; no reliable D call. The CDR3 has 14 amino acids. The germline CDR1 and CDR2 sequences are SEHNR and FQNEAQ (reference sequence). V lost 3 bases and J lost 3, with 8 bases in between. DNA for the CDR3: TGTGCCAGCAGCTTTGACGGGGCTAATGAAAAACTGTTTTTT. Translated, it gives CASSFDGANEKLFF.

V usage is TRBV7-3 and J usage is TRBJ2-2, with unresolved D. The CDR3 has 18 residues. V lost 1 base, J lost 3 bases, and 18 bases lay in between. Per germline, CDR1 SGHTA and CDR2 FQGTGA. The CDR3 region has the DNA TGTGCCAGCAGCTTAATCCCCTTAACAAGCGACGACACCGGGGAGCTGTTTTTT. It yields the protein CASSLIPLTSDDTGELFF.

This chain uses TRBV7-3 with TRBJ2-3; TRBD1 aligns across 10 bases. V gave up 5 bases and J gave up 4 bases; unmatched junction bases: 6. The CDR3 consists of 15 residues. CDR1 is SGHTA, CDR2 FQGTGA, per germline. CDR3 nucleotides: TGTGCCAGCAGCATGACAGGGGGCTTCGCAGATACGCAGTATTTT. Protein: CASSMTGGFADTQYF. Full variable domain (outside the CDR3, taken from reference TRBV7-3 and TRBJ2-3): GAGVSQTPSNKVTEKGKYVELRCDPISGHTALYWYRQSLGQGPEFLIYFQGTGAADDSGLPNDRFFAVRPEGSVSTLKIQRTERGDSAVYLCASSMTGGFADTQYFGPGTRLTVL.

The chain carries TRBV30 and TRBJ1-2, with TRBD1 identical over 9 bases. The CDR3 runs 14 residues. After removal of 3 bases from V and 4 bases from J, the junction contained 6 bases not matched to a gene. The germline V gene has CDR1 GTSNPN and CDR2 SVGIG (reference sequence). CDR3 nucleotides: TGTGCCTGGAGGGGGGACAGGGATGTCTATGGCTACACCTTC. Translated, it gives CAWRGDRDVYGYTF.

This clone was recorded at least ten times. The CDR3 loop reads CASSSPGTGNYGYTF. DNA for the CDR3: TGTGCCAGCAGCTCTCCGGGAACGGGGAACTATGGCTACACCTTC. The chain employs TRBV28 and TRBJ1-2; D is unclear. Germline V gene data show CDR1 as MDHEN and CDR2 as SYDVKM. Deletions cut 6 bases from V and 2 bases from J, with 16 bases between. This CDR3 has 15 residues.

The chain recombines TRBV7-2 with TRBJ2-5; tentative D call: TRBD2 (6 bases). V lost 5 bases, J lost 4 bases, and 14 bases lay in between. The CDR3 consists of 14 residues. Germline-derived CDR1 and CDR2 are SGHTA and FQGNSA. CDR3 nucleotides: TGTGCCAGCAGCCTCTGGAGACTAGGAGAGACCCAGTACTTC. Amino acids: CASSLWRLGETQYF.

This chain links TRBV19 with TRBJ1-2; tentatively, D is TRBD1 (5 bases). The CDR3 has 13 residues. Germline-derived CDR1 and CDR2 are LNHDA and SQIVND (reference sequence). V was pared by 6 bases and J by 8 bases, with 16 bases between. This CDR3 reads CASSIGGVGGYTF. The CDR3 region has the DNA TGTGCCAGTAGCATCGGAGGGGTAGGAGGCTACACCTTC.

J is TRBJ2-1 and V is TRBV28; tentatively, D is TRBD2 (6 bases). This CDR3 is 13 amino acids long. Trimming left V 7 bases short and J 12 bases short, with 19 bases between. In germline, CDR1 is MDHEN, CDR2 SYDVKM. The CDR3 coding sequence is TGTGCCAGCATCCCGGGACGGTTCGGGGGGCAGTTCTTC. Amino acids: CASIPGRFGGQFF.

The V and J genes are TRBV4-1 and TRBJ2-1; D unclear. Germline CDR1 MGHRA, CDR2 YSYEKL. This CDR3 is 14 amino acids long. The V and J ends lost 2 bases and 3 bases respectively, with 8 bases between them. The CDR3 is CASSQLLYYNEQFF. The CDR3 DNA follows: TGCGCCAGCAGCCAACTTCTCTACTACAATGAGCAGTTCTTC.